The TCR beta chain under discussion was sequenced for a study of T cell responses to AZD1222 COVID-19 vaccine. Study-level points and caveats: Clonal diversity may have been underestimated, and the donors were mostly white British, with more females than males. Repertoires were collected only later (after the peak T cell response had occurred). CD4 TCRs linked to vaccination spanned spike, dominating at 160-218 and 743-854.

Clones were sequenced by immunoSEQ multiplex PCR, and TCRdb holds only the in-frame ones, with some missing. The sample consists of about 150,000 clones, 87% of them appearing once. The CDR3 covers 13 residues. Trimming removed 3 bases from V and 6 bases from J, with 13 bases in between. Germline assignment: CDR1 SGHDT and CDR2 YYEEEE. Remarks on this clone: Its antigen is currently unknown.

The receptor comes from an adult who received the AZD1222 COVID-19 vaccine. J is TRBJ2-7 and V is TRBV5-6; no clear D gene. The sequencing used peripheral blood, collected 28 days after the second AZD1222 dose. CDR3 sequence reads: CASSWLVTSEQYF. As DNA, the CDR3 is TGTGCCAGCAGCTGGCTGGTCACTTCCGAGCAGTACTTC.